These T cell receptor beta chains were read from a single sample in a study of T cells in Graves' hyperthyroidism and ophthalmopathy. TCRdb ran MiXCR on the multiplex PCR reads and lists one entry per CDR3 protein. Of about half a million distinct CDR3 sequences in the sample, just under 20% were seen once. Sequencing input: blood. The source of these receptors is a middle-aged man with Graves' ophthalmopathy. The CDR3 runs from the conserved cysteine through the conserved F or W. D genes are given only for firm matches. Only part of the rows carry a size: once, few, many, or a class if the clone is expanded.

D: TRBD1
size: -
V: TRBV4-2
J: TRBJ1-2
DNA: TGTGCCAGCAGCCCTTGGGCCGAACAGGGGACCTATGGCTACACCTTC
CDR3: CASSPWAEQGTYGYTF

D: TRBD1
size: many
V: TRBV20-1
J: TRBJ2-1
DNA: TGCAGTGCAGGGGGGACAGGGAAAAGAGTATACAATGAGCAGTTCTTC
CDR3: CSAGGTGKRVYNEQFF

D: -
size: many
V: TRBV7-2
J: TRBJ1-6
DNA: TGTGCCAGCAGCCCAAAAGGGTTGTTCTGGGGTCGGGATAATTCACCCCTCCACTTT
CDR3: CASSPKGLFWGRDNSPLHF

D: -
size: many
V: TRBV12-3/TRBV12-4
J: TRBJ2-7
DNA: TGTGCCAGCAGTTTAGGGCAGGGGTTCGACGAGCAGTACTTC
CDR3: CASSLGQGFDEQYF

D: -
size: -
V: TRBV28
J: TRBJ2-7
DNA: TGTGCCAGCAGCCCGACAAATTTAAGCGAGCAGTACTTC
CDR3: CASSPTNLSEQYF

D: TRBD2
size: many
V: TRBV30
J: TRBJ2-3
DNA: TGTGCCTGGAGTGCTCTAGCGGGGGGGCCGGGTACGCAGTATTTT
CDR3: CAWSALAGGPGTQYF

D: -
size: few
V: TRBV30
J: TRBJ2-1
DNA: TGTGCCTGGAGTGTAAATGATATCGGAGGGTATAGCTACAATGAGCAGTTCTTC
CDR3: CAWSVNDIGGYSYNEQFF

D: TRBD2
size: many
V: TRBV11-2
J: TRBJ2-1
DNA: TGTGCCAGCACCGGACTAGCGGGGAGGATCTACAATGAGCAGTTCTTC
CDR3: CASTGLAGRIYNEQFF

D: -
size: -
V: TRBV27
J: TRBJ2-3
DNA: TGTGCCAGCAGTTTATGGGGGTACACAGATACGCAGTATTTT
CDR3: CASSLWGYTDTQYF

D: TRBD1
size: -
V: TRBV7-9
J: TRBJ2-7
DNA: TGTGCCAGCAGCTTAGGGCCGACAGGGAAGAACGAGCAGTACTTC
CDR3: CASSLGPTGKNEQYF

D: TRBD2
size: -
V: TRBV6-1
J: TRBJ2-5
DNA: TGTGCCAGCAGTGCGTCGAGCGGGGGTGGTGAGACCCAGTACTTC
CDR3: CASSASSGGGETQYF

D: -
size: few
V: TRBV5-1
J: TRBJ2-1
DNA: TGCGCCAGCAGCTTGTTTTCGCGGGACTCCTACAATGAGCAGTTCTTC
CDR3: CASSLFSRDSYNEQFF

D: -
size: -
V: TRBV2
J: TRBJ2-1
DNA: TGTGCCAGCAGTGAAAGGTGGTACAATGAGCAGTTCTTC
CDR3: CASSERWYNEQFF

D: TRBD2
size: many
V: TRBV5-5
J: TRBJ2-5
DNA: TGTGCCAGCAGCTTGGCCGGGGGGGGAAGTACCCAAGAGACCCAGTACTTC
CDR3: CASSLAGGGSTQETQYF

D: -
size: many
V: TRBV2
J: TRBJ2-1
DNA: TGTGCCAGCAGTGGCGGCTCCTACAATGAGCAGTTCTTC
CDR3: CASSGGSYNEQFF

D: -
size: few
V: TRBV7-2
J: TRBJ2-3
DNA: TGTGCCAGCAGCTTAGTCGGGGGCTCCGGCGATACGCAGTATTTT
CDR3: CASSLVGGSGDTQYF

D: TRBD2
size: many
V: TRBV11-2
J: TRBJ2-1
DNA: TGTGCCAGCAGCGAAGAGGCTAGCGGGAGAGGGCATGAGCAGTTCTTC
CDR3: CASSEEASGRGHEQFF

D: TRBD1
size: few
V: TRBV12-3/TRBV12-4
J: TRBJ1-5
DNA: TGTGCCAGCAGTAAACAGGGGGGCGGCAATCAGCCCCAGCATTTT
CDR3: CASSKQGGGNQPQHF

D: -
size: -
V: TRBV2
J: TRBJ2-5
DNA: TGTGCCAGCAGCTTAGGATCCGGGAACCAAGAGACCCAGTACTTC
CDR3: CASSLGSGNQETQYF

D: -
size: -
V: TRBV5-1
J: TRBJ1-2
DNA: TGCGCCAGCAGCTTAACCCCTGGACAGAGCGGCTACACCTTC
CDR3: CASSLTPGQSGYTF

D: -
size: few
V: TRBV5-1
J: TRBJ2-7
DNA: TGCGCCAGCAGCTTGGAGGCTTATTCGGACGAGCAGTACTTC
CDR3: CASSLEAYSDEQYF

D: -
size: few
V: TRBV28
J: TRBJ1-5
DNA: TGTGCCAGCAGTCCCACCCTTTATCAGCCCCAGCATTTT
CDR3: CASSPTLYQPQHF

D: -
size: many
V: TRBV20-1
J: TRBJ1-5
DNA: TGCAGTGCTAGAGATCCTCGGGATCAGCCCCAGCATTTT
CDR3: CSARDPRDQPQHF

D: TRBD1
size: -
V: TRBV12-5
J: TRBJ1-5
DNA: TGTGCTAGTGGTTTGGGGACAGGGAGCGGTCAGCCCCAGCATTTT
CDR3: CASGLGTGSGQPQHF

D: -
size: -
V: TRBV6-2/TRBV6-3
J: TRBJ2-3
DNA: TGTGCCAGCACCCTAGGGGGTAGAGGCACAGATACGCAGTATTTT
CDR3: CASTLGGRGTDTQYF

D: -
size: many
V: TRBV20-1
J: TRBJ2-7
DNA: TGCAGTGCTAGAGATCTGAGCGGACGGTCCTACGAGCAGTACTTC
CDR3: CSARDLSGRSYEQYF

D: -
size: many
V: TRBV18
J: TRBJ2-5
DNA: TGTGCCAGCAGCCCGAGGACGGGCCAAGAGACCCAGTACTTC
CDR3: CASSPRTGQETQYF

D: -
size: -
V: TRBV5-4
J: TRBJ2-1
DNA: TGTGCCAGCAGCTTCGAGGGGCGCTTAATCGAAGAGCAGTTCTTC
CDR3: CASSFEGRLIEEQFF

D: TRBD2
size: -
V: TRBV20-1
J: TRBJ2-7
DNA: TGCAGTGCTGAGGGGACTAGCGGATCCTACGAGCAGTACTTC
CDR3: CSAEGTSGSYEQYF

D: -
size: few
V: TRBV7-2
J: TRBJ1-6
DNA: TGTGCCAGCAGCTTAGTTTCAGGAGGCGATAATTCACCCCTCCACTTT
CDR3: CASSLVSGGDNSPLHF

D: TRBD2
size: many
V: TRBV20-1
J: TRBJ2-7
DNA: TGCAGTGCGTATGCGGGAGTGCGGTCGGACGAGCAGTACTTC
CDR3: CSAYAGVRSDEQYF

D: -
size: few
V: TRBV27
J: TRBJ1-2
DNA: TGTGTCAGCAGTTCCCTCGGCGCTAACTATGGCTACACCTTC
CDR3: CVSSSLGANYGYTF

D: -
size: -
V: TRBV7-2
J: TRBJ1-5
DNA: TGTGCCAGTAGTACGAGGAGGGGAGGCAATCAGCCCCAGCATTTT
CDR3: CASSTRRGGNQPQHF

D: TRBD1
size: many
V: TRBV6-1
J: TRBJ2-7
DNA: TGTGCCAGCACCACAGGACAGGGATACGAGCAGTACTTC
CDR3: CASTTGQGYEQYF

D: -
size: few
V: TRBV6-1
J: TRBJ2-3
DNA: TGTGCCACTTTGAGCGGAGCGGAGAATACGCAGTATTTT
CDR3: CATLSGAENTQYF

D: -
size: many
V: TRBV30
J: TRBJ1-1
DNA: TGTGCCTCCAACCTCGGGCCAGGGCGCACTGAAGCTTTCTTT
CDR3: CASNLGPGRTEAFF

D: TRBD2
size: many
V: TRBV3-1
J: TRBJ2-5
DNA: TGTGCCAGCAGCCACCTAGCGGGGGAGAGAGGCCAAGAGACCCAGTACTTC
CDR3: CASSHLAGERGQETQYF

D: -
size: few
V: TRBV20-1
J: TRBJ2-4
DNA: TGCAGTGCTCACGATCGAGCGTCTCTAGCCAAAAACATTCAGTACTTC
CDR3: CSAHDRASLAKNIQYF